The 20 T cell receptor beta chains below come from one sample, sequenced in a study of blood T cell repertoires in COVID-19. Method: immunoSEQ multiplex PCR; TCRdb's copy keeps in-frame clones and lacks some. The sample has 170,000 or so clones; over 80% are singletons. The material sequenced was peripheral blood. The receptors originated from a woman aged 40 to 49 with COVID-19, enrolled during active disease.

CDR3 amino acids: CASSLSGNTIYF. The CDR3 nucleotides read TGTGCCAGCAGCCTATCTGGAAACACCATATATTTT. The chain is built from TRBV2 and TRBJ1-3; D call uncertain. Deletions cut 6 bases from V and 1 base from J, with 4 bases between. The CDR3 length is 12 residues. CDR1 and CDR2 (germline): SNHLY, FYNNEI.

The chain combines TRBV6-5 with TRBJ2-3, with D maybe TRBD2 (5 bases). CDR3 length: 14 residues. CDR1 and CDR2 from the germline V gene are MNHEY and SVGAGI. Trimming cost V 6 bases and J 5 bases, with 15 bases left between them. The CDR3 sequence is CASRLGQRKDTQYF. The CDR3, as DNA: TGTGCCAGCAGACTAGGGCAGAGGAAAGATACGCAGTATTTT.

The chain employs TRBV27 and TRBJ1-2, with D perhaps TRBD1 (6 bases). Trimming took 4 bases from V and 4 from J, leaving 10 bases between them. This CDR3 contains 13 residues. Germline CDR1 and CDR2: MNHEY and SMNVEV (reference sequence). The CDR3 nucleotides are TGTGCCAGCAGTTCCGGGACATTCTATGGCTACACCTTC. The encoded protein is CASSSGTFYGYTF.

This CDR3 is CASSLYWDSYEQYF. The CDR3 region has the DNA TGTGCCAGTAGTTTATACTGGGACAGCTACGAGCAGTACTTC. The chain is built from TRBV19 and TRBJ2-7; 7 nucleotides agree with TRBD1. CDR1 and CDR2 (germline): LNHDA, SQIVND (reference sequence). The CDR3 totals 14 residues. V shed 5 bases, J shed 3 bases, and the junction held 7 bases outside the gene matches.

The gene calls are TRBV19 and TRBJ1-1; 8 bases are a match to TRBD1. This CDR3 has 13 amino acids. The germline V gene has CDR1 LNHDA and CDR2 SQIVND (reference sequence). Unmatched junction bases numbered 7, after V lost 8 bases and J lost 5 bases. The CDR3 coding sequence is TGTGCCAGTCAAACAGGGGGAGGGACTGAAGCTTTCTTT. Protein product: CASQTGGGTEAFF.

This clone appeared a single time. The V and J genes are TRBV28 and TRBJ2-2; 9 nucleotides agree with TRBD1. This CDR3 comprises 17 residues. CDR1 is MDHEN and CDR2 is SYDVKM in the germline V gene. The V segment lost 3 bases and the J segment 0 bases; nucleotides outside the gene matches: 5. CDR3: CASSLGQGRPNTGELFF. CDR3 nucleotide sequence: TGTGCCAGCAGTTTGGGACAGGGAAGACCGAACACCGGGGAGCTGTTTTTT.

This chain uses TRBV6-5 with TRBJ1-1; D is unclear. Germline CDR1 and CDR2: MNHEY and SVGAGI. CDR3 size: 12 residues. V dropped 3 bases and J dropped 6 bases, with 8 bases sitting between them. The CDR3 bases are TGTGCCAGCAGTTATGACTTGGCTGAAGCTTTCTTT. Encoded protein: CASSYDLAEAFF.

The sample holds a few counts of this clone. Other DNA sequences in the sample encode the same CDR3. The chain links TRBV5-4 to TRBJ2-5; 7 nucleotides line up with TRBD2. This CDR3 region has 14 residues. The V segment lost 0 bases and the J segment 1 base; nucleotides outside the gene matches: 0. Germline V gives CDR1 SGHNT, CDR2 YYREEE (reference sequence). This chain's CDR3 is CASSLAGGQETQYF. CDR3 DNA: TGTGCCAGCAGCTTGGCGGGGGGCCAAGAGACCCAGTACTTC.

This sequence joins TRBV14 and TRBJ2-1; D ambiguous. Germline V CDR1 and CDR2: SGHDN, FVKESK. This CDR3 comprises 17 residues. The V gene lost 4 bases and the J gene lost 0 bases, with 16 bases spanning the gap. Here the CDR3 DNA reads TGTGCCAGCAGCCCCCCCTATGGAGTGAGCTCCTACAATGAGCAGTTCTTC. Its translation: CASSPPYGVSSYNEQFF.

The sample holds a few counts of this clone. The rearrangement links TRBV19 to TRBJ1-4; TRBD1 matches 9 bases. Trimming removed 5 bases from V and 3 bases from J; junction bases left unmatched: 7. CDR3 length: 16 amino acids. The germline gives CDR1 LNHDA, CDR2 SQIVND (reference sequence). CDR3: CASSSGQGTANEKLFF. The CDR3 DNA follows: TGTGCCAGTAGTTCGGGACAGGGTACCGCTAATGAAAAACTGTTTTTT. The complete variable domain, with remaining parts taken from reference TRBV19 and TRBJ1-4, reads DGGITQSPKYLFRKEGQNVTLSCEQNLNHDAMYWYRQDPGQGLRLIYYSQIVNDFQKGDIAEGYSVSREKKESFPLTVTSAQKNPTAFYLCASSSGQGTANEKLFFGSGTQLSVL.

This clone has just a few counts. This chain links TRBV6-1 with TRBJ1-1, with D uncertain. The ends were cut back, 3 bases at V and 4 bases at J, with 12 bases in the middle. CDR1 MNHNS and CDR2 SASEGT come from the germline V gene. This CDR3 has 14 amino acids. In nucleotides, the CDR3 is TGTGCCAGCAGTGACCCGTTCGGGAGCACTGAAGCTTTCTTT. Its protein product is CASSDPFGSTEAFF.

This chain uses TRBV7-2 with TRBJ1-2; 7 nucleotides agree with TRBD1. The CDR3 is 15 amino acids. Germline CDR1 SGHTA, CDR2 FQGNSA. After removal of 5 bases from V and 1 base from J, the junction contained 7 bases not matched to a gene. CDR3 sequence (DNA): TGTGCCAGCAGCCGGGGGACAGCGATTAACTATGGCTACACCTTC. Translation gives CASSRGTAINYGYTF.

V and J are TRBV5-1 and TRBJ1-5, with D maybe TRBD1 (6 bases). V dropped 0 bases and J dropped 4 bases, with 11 bases sitting between them. In germline, CDR1 is SGHRS, CDR2 YFSETQ. There are 15 residues in the CDR3. This CDR3 is CASSLAGAENQPQHF. The CDR3 DNA reads TGCGCCAGCAGCTTGGCAGGGGCGGAAAATCAGCCCCAGCATTTT. Full variable domain (outside the CDR3, taken from reference TRBV5-1 and TRBJ1-5): KAGVTQTPRYLIKTRGQQVTLSCSPISGHRSVSWYQQTPGQGLQFLFEYFSETQRNKGNFPGRFSGRQFSNSRSEMNVSTLELGDSALYLCASSLAGAENQPQHFGDGTRLSIL.

This chain joins TRBV5-1 and TRBJ2-1; 11 nucleotides align to TRBD2. V trimming: 2 bases; J trimming: 6 bases; junction bases outside the gene matches: 4. CDR3 size: 15 residues. Per the germline V gene, CDR1 is SGHRS and CDR2 is YFSETQ. The CDR3 DNA sequence: TGCGCCAGCAGCTTTAGCGGGGGGGCCGGCAATGAGCAGTTCTTC. The encoded protein is CASSFSGGAGNEQFF.

The J gene is TRBJ1-1, the V gene TRBV9, with D perhaps TRBD1 (6 bases). The CDR3 is made up of 17 amino acids. The V end was cut by 0 bases, the J end by 2 bases, with 17 bases between. Germline V gene lookup returns CDR1 SGDLS and CDR2 YYNGEE. Written as DNA, the CDR3 is TGTGCCAGCAGCGTAGCTCTGGTGGGACATCCCAACACTGAAGCTTTCTTT. This translates into CASSVALVGHPNTEAFF.

The V and J genes are TRBV2 and TRBJ1-6; TRBD1 might be the D (5 bases). This CDR3 has 15 residues. Trimming took off 2 bases at V and 9 bases at J, with 14 bases between the two ends. Germline values: CDR1 SNHLY, CDR2 FYNNEI. The CDR3 reads CASSEMRQGGSPLHF. CDR3 DNA: TGTGCCAGCAGTGAAATGCGGCAGGGTGGTTCACCCCTCCACTTT.

This clone showed up just once. The J gene is TRBJ2-7, the V gene TRBV5-1; TRBD2 might be the D (5 bases). Trimming pared 2 bases from V and 2 bases from J, leaving 11 bases between. The germline gives CDR1 SGHRS, CDR2 YFSETQ. This CDR3 is built from 14 residues. This chain's CDR3 is CASSFNGGPYEQYF. CDR3 coding DNA: TGCGCCAGCAGCTTTAACGGAGGACCCTACGAGCAGTACTTC.

This rearrangement joins TRBV18 to TRBJ2-2; TRBD2 matches at 7 bases. Trimming cost V 3 bases and J 3 bases; bases outside gene matches: 4. Germline lookup yields CDR1 KGHSH and CDR2 LQKENI. The CDR3 spans 15 residues. The CDR3 region has the DNA TGTGCCAGCTCACCCCGGGGGGACGACACCGGGGAGCTGTTTTTT. Protein sequence: CASSPRGDDTGELFF.

This chain connects TRBV19 to TRBJ2-2; TRBD2 matches at 11 bases. CDR1 is LNHDA and CDR2 is SQIVND in the germline V gene (reference sequence). With 3 bases clipped from V and 6 bases from J, the junction kept 6 bases outside the gene matches. CDR3 length: 16 residues. The CDR3 DNA reads TGTGCCAGTAGTATGCTTAGCGGGAGGGCCCCCGGGGAGCTGTTTTTT. This codes for CASSMLSGRAPGELFF.

The chain recombines TRBV28 with TRBJ1-2, with 7 nucleotides matching TRBD1. Germline trimming cut 7 bases from V and 8 bases from J; bases unmatched to any gene: 13. This CDR3 contains 14 residues. Germline V gene data show CDR1 as MDHEN and CDR2 as SYDVKM. The CDR3 is CASIAGQVPGGYTF. Written as DNA, the CDR3 is TGTGCCAGCATCGCTGGACAGGTTCCAGGAGGCTACACCTTC.